The clone carrying this T cell receptor (beta chain) was found once. This sample was included in a study of blood T cell repertoires in COVID-19. CDR3 size: 12 residues. V lost 4 bases to trimming and J lost 12 bases; unmatched junction nucleotides: 3. Germline loops: CDR1 SGHRS, CDR2 YFSETQ. Only in-frame clones appear in the TCRdb table, and some are missing; sequencing was by immunoSEQ multiplex PCR. The table records over 150,000 clones, around 81% of them present only once. V and J are TRBV5-1 and TRBJ2-2; 10 bases are a match to TRBD1. The sample taken for sequencing was PBMCs or T cells enriched from blood (not recorded which). The origin of this receptor is a middle-aged man who had recovered from COVID-19. The CDR3 DNA follows: TGCGCCAGCAGCGTGGACAGGGGGAAGCTGTTTTTT. Translating it yields CASSVDRGKLFF.